This entry lists 9 T cell receptor beta chains sequenced from one sample in a study of T-cell memory formation after mild COVID-19. TCRdb recomputed calls from the 5' RACE reads with MiXCR, one row per CDR3 protein. The table has 400,000 to 500,000 distinct CDR3 sequences, under 20% seen once. Sequences were obtained from PBMCs or a T cell subset sorted from them (not recorded which). The receptors originated from a man aged 18 to 35 who had mild COVID-19 (a few samples of this study predate the infection). Cell type and time point are not known.

The rearrangement links TRBV4-1 to TRBJ2-2; 7 positions agree with TRBD1. CDR1 and CDR2 from the germline V gene are MGHRA and YSYEKL. The junction had 4 bases not matched to a gene; V was cut back by 0 bases and J by 3 bases. This CDR3 region has 16 residues. CDR3 coding DNA: TGCGCCAGCAGCCAAGAACAGGGGAGATACACCGGGGAGCTGTTTTTT. It encodes CASSQEQGRYTGELFF.

Many counts were recorded for this clonotype. J is TRBJ2-5 and V is TRBV20-1; possible D gene TRBD2, 6 bases. Germline V gene data show CDR1 as DFQATT and CDR2 as SNEGSKA (reference sequence). Trimming shortened V by 6 bases and J by 1 base, and 12 bases separated the two germline ends. The CDR3 extends over 13 amino acids. The CDR3 reads CSAGAGGQETQYF. Here the CDR3 DNA reads TGCAGTGCAGGAGCCGGGGGCCAAGAGACCCAGTACTTC.

This clonotype was found a few times. This sequence joins TRBV19 and TRBJ1-1; 7 bases line up with TRBD1. In germline, CDR1 is LNHDA, CDR2 SQIVND (reference sequence). With 6 bases clipped from V and 0 bases from J, the junction kept 4 bases outside the gene matches. This CDR3 is 14 amino acids long. The CDR3 DNA reads as TGTGCCAGTAGCATGGGACAGTTGAACACTGAAGCTTTCTTT. Protein sequence: CASSMGQLNTEAFF.

The chain employs TRBV5-1 and TRBJ2-7, with D perhaps given as TRBD1 or TRBD2 (5 bases each). The CDR3 consists of 17 residues. Trimming took 0 bases from V and 0 from J, leaving 16 bases between them. The germline V gene has CDR1 SGHRS and CDR2 YFSETQ. This CDR3 reads CASSLGPSGTFSYEQYF. The CDR3 nucleotides read TGCGCCAGCAGCTTGGGGCCGTCCGGGACGTTCTCCTACGAGCAGTACTTC.

V gene TRBV7-9 combines with J gene TRBJ2-3; D may match TRBD1 or TRBD2 (7 bases each). Trimming removed 8 bases at V and 4 bases at J, with 10 bases between. This CDR3 has 12 residues. From germline, CDR1 is SEHNR and CDR2 FQNEAQ (reference sequence). CDR3 in DNA: TGTGCCAGCCAGGGGGGGGCAGATACGCAGTATTTT. Translation: CASQGGADTQYF.

This clonotype turned up a few times. V usage is TRBV9 and J usage is TRBJ2-3, with 7 positions matching TRBD1. Germline V gives CDR1 SGDLS, CDR2 YYNGEE. This CDR3 region has 16 residues. The junction had 6 bases not matched to a gene; V was cut back by 0 bases and J by 2 bases. DNA for the CDR3: TGTGCCAGCAGCGTAGTAACAGGGGCCTTCACAGATACGCAGTATTTT. Translation gives CASSVVTGAFTDTQYF.

A few counts support this clonotype. The chain is built from TRBV5-1 and TRBJ2-7; D might be TRBD1 or TRBD2, each matching 5 bases. The CDR3 runs 15 residues. The V gene's germline CDR1 is SGHRS and CDR2 YFSETQ. Trimming left V 4 bases short and J 7 bases short, with 21 bases between. CDR3 protein: CASSPGPVTAAEQYF. DNA of the CDR3: TGCGCCAGCAGCCCGGGGCCTGTAACTGCGGCGGAGCAGTACTTC.

The table lists this clonotype with a few counts. This chain links TRBV9 with TRBJ1-1; D call uncertain. The CDR3 spans 13 residues. The germline gives CDR1 SGDLS, CDR2 YYNGEE. Trimming cost V 2 bases and J 3 bases, with 8 bases left between them. This CDR3 is CASSVSMYTEAFF. CDR3 in DNA: TGTGCCAGCAGCGTCAGTATGTACACTGAAGCTTTCTTT.

The J gene is TRBJ2-1, the V gene TRBV7-3; 11 bases align to TRBD2. Germline assignment: CDR1 SGHTA and CDR2 FQGTGA. This CDR3 is 15 amino acids long. With 3 bases clipped from V and 7 bases from J, the junction kept 5 bases outside the gene matches. CDR3: CASSFVTSGVNEQFF. DNA for the CDR3: TGTGCCAGCAGCTTCGTGACTAGCGGGGTAAATGAGCAGTTCTTC.